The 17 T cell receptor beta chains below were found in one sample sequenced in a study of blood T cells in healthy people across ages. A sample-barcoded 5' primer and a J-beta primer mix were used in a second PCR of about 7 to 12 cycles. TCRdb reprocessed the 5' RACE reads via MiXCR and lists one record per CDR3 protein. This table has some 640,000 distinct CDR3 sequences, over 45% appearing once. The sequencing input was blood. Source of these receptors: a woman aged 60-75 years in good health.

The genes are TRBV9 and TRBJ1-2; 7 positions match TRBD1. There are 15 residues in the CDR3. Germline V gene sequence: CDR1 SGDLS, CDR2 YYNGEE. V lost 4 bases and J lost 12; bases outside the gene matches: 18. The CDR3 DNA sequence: TGTGCCAGCAGCCCAGGGGGGGGCGCGGACTATAGCCACACCTTC. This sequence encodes CASSPGGGADYSHTF. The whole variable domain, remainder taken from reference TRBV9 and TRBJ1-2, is DSGVTQTPKHLITATGQRVTLRCSPRSGDLSVYWYQQSLDQGLQFLIQYYNGEERAKGNILERFSAQQFPDLHSELNLSSLELGDSALYFCASSPGGGADYSHTFGSGTRLTVV.

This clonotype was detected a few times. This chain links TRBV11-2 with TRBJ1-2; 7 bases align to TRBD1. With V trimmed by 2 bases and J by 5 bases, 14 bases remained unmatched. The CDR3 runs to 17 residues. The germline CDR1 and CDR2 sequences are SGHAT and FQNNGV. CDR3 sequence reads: CASSLMTGTAHEYGYTF. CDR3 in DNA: TGTGCCAGCAGCTTAATGACCGGGACAGCCCATGAGTATGGCTACACCTTC.

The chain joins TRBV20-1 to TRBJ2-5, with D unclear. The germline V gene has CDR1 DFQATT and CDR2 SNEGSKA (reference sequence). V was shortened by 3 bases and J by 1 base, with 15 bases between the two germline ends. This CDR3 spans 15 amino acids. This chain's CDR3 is CSASRADSLQETQYF. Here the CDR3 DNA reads TGCAGTGCTAGTAGGGCGGATTCCCTCCAAGAGACCCAGTACTTC.

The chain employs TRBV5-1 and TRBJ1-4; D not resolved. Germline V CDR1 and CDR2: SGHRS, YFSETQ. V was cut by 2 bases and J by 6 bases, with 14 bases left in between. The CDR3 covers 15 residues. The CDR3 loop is CASSFGPGRDEKLFF. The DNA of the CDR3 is TGCGCCAGCAGCTTCGGCCCGGGTCGAGATGAAAAACTGTTTTTT.

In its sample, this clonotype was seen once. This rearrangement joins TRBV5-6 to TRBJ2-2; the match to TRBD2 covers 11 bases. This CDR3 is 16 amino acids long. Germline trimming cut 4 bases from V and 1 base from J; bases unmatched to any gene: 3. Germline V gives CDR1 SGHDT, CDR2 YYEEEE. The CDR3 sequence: CASSPGTSGNTGELFF. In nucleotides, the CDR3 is TGTGCCAGCAGCCCAGGGACTAGCGGGAACACCGGGGAGCTGTTTTTT. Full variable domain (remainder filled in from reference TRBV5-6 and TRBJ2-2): DAGVTQSPTHLIKTRGQQVTLRCSPKSGHDTVSWYQQALGQGPQFIFQYYEEEERQRGNFPDRFSGHQFPNYSSELNVNALLLGDSALYLCASSPGTSGNTGELFFGEGSRLTVL.

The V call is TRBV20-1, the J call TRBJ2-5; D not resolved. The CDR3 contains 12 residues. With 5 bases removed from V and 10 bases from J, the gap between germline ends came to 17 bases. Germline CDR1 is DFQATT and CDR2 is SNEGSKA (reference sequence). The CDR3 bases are TGCAGTGCTCAGCCACAGCTAACGGGCCAGTACTTC. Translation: CSAQPQLTGQYF.

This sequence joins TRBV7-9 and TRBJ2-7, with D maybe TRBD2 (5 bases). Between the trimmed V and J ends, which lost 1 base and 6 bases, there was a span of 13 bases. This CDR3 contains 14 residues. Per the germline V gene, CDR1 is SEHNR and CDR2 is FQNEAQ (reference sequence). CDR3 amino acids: CASSLDRGFGEQYF. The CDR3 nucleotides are TGTGCCAGCAGCTTAGATCGGGGATTCGGCGAGCAGTACTTC.

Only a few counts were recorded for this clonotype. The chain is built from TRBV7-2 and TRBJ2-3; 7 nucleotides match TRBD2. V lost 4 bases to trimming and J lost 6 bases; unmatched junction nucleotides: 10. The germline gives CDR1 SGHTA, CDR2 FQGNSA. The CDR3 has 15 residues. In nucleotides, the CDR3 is TGTGCCAGCAGCTCCCTAGCGGTCCGGAGGGATACGCAGTATTTT. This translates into CASSSLAVRRDTQYF.

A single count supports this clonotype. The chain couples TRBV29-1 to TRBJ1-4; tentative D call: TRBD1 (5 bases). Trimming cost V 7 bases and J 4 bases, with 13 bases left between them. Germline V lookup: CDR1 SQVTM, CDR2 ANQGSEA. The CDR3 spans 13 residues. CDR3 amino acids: CSGQDSYNEKLFF. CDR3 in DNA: TGCAGCGGACAAGACAGTTATAATGAAAAACTGTTTTTT.

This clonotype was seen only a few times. The CDR3 nucleotides are TGTGCCAGCAGTCCCCTTTTGAAAATGGGGGGCCAAGAGACCCAGTACTTC. Translated: CASSPLLKMGGQETQYF. This chain connects TRBV12-3 or TRBV12-4 to TRBJ2-5; a weak D match, TRBD2 (6 bases). V lost 5 bases and J 1 base, leaving 20 bases between the germline ends. CDR3 length: 17 amino acids.

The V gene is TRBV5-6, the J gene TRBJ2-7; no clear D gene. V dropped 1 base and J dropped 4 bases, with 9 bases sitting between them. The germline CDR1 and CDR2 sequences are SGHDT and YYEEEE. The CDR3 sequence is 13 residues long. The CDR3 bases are TGTGCCAGCAGCTTGCGAGGCAGGTACGAGCAGTACTTC. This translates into CASSLRGRYEQYF.

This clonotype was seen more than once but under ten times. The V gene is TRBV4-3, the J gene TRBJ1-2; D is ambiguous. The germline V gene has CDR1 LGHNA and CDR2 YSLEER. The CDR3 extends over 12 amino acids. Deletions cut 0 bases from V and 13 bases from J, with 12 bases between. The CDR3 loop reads CASSQDNGRPTF. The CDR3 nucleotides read TGCGCCAGCAGCCAAGATAACGGTCGGCCCACCTTC.

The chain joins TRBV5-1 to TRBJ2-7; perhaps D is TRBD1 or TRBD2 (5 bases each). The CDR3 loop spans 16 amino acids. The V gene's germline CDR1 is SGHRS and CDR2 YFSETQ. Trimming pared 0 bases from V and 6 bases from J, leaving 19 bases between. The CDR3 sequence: CASSLAPGPGTCEQYF. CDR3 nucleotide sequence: TGCGCCAGCAGCTTGGCCCCAGGTCCAGGGACCTGCGAGCAGTACTTC. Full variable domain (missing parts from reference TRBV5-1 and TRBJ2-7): KAGVTQTPRYLIKTRGQQVTLSCSPISGHRSVSWYQQTPGQGLQFLFEYFSETQRNKGNFPGRFSGRQFSNSRSEMNVSTLELGDSALYLCASSLAPGPGTCEQYFGPGTRLTVT.

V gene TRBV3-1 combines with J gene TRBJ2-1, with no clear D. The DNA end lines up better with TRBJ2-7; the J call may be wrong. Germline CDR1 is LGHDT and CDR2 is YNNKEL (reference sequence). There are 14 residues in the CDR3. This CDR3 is CASSLLTQYNEQYF. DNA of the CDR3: TGTGCCAGCAGCCTACTGACTCAATACAATGAGCAGTACTTC.

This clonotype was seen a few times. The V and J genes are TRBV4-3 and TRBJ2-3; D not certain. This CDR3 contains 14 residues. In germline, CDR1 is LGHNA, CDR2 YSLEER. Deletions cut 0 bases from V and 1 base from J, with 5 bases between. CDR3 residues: CASSQDGGTDTQYF. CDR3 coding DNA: TGCGCCAGCAGCCAAGATGGTGGCACAGATACGCAGTATTTT.

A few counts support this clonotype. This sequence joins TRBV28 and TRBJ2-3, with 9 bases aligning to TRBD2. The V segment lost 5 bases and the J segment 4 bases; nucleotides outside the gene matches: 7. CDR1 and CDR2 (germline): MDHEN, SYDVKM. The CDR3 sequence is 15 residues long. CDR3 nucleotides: TGTGCCAGCAGTCTGATAGCGGGAGAATCAGATACGCAGTATTTT. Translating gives CASSLIAGESDTQYF.

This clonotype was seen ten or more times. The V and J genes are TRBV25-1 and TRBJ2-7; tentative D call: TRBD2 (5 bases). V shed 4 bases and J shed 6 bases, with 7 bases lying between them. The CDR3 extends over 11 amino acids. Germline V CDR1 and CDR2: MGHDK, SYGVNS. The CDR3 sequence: CASSVEGEQYF. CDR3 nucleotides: TGTGCCAGCAGTGTCGAGGGCGAGCAGTACTTC.